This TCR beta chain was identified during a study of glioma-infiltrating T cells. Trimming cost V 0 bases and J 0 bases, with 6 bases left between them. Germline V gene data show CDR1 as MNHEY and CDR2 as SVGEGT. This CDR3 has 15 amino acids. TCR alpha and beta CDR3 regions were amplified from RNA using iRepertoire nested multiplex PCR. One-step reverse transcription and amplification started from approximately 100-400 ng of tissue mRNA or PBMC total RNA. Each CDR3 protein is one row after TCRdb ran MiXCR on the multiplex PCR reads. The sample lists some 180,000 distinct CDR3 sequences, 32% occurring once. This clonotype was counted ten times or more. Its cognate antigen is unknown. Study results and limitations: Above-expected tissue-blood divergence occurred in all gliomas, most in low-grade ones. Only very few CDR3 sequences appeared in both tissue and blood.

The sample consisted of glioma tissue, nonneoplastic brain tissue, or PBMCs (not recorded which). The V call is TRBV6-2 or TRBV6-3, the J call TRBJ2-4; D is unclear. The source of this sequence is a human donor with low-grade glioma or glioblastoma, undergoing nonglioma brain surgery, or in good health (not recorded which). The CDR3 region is CASSYSSLAKNIQYF. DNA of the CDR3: TGTGCCAGCAGTTACTCGTCACTAGCCAAAAACATTCAGTACTTC.